Described below is a single TCR beta chain sequence and its context. This specimen comes from a study of blood T cell repertoires in COVID-19. Study-level background: From T cells, B-cell-depleted T cells, or PBMCs came the material, which was cDNA or gDNA.

As handled by the study authors: Nucleated cell number was recorded as an estimate derived from reference gene primer amplification. TCRdb's table, derived via immunoSEQ multiplex PCR, lists solely in-frame clones and lacks some. That table gives V, J and clone size, and the DNA gave D and trimming. The repertoire includes roughly 93,000 clones, over 70% of them detected once, and about 10% sits in the top ten. Trimming cost V 2 bases and J 5 bases, with 12 bases left between them. CDR3 length: 15 amino acids. CDR1 LNHNV and CDR2 YYDKDF come from the germline V gene (reference sequence). The sequence came from a woman older than 75 with acute or convalescent COVID-19. The V and J genes are TRBV15 and TRBJ1-4; D remains unclear. The source material was peripheral blood. This CDR3 is CATSRTGAANEKLFF. Here the CDR3 DNA reads TGTGCCACCAGCAGAACGGGAGCCGCGAATGAAAAACTGTTTTTT.